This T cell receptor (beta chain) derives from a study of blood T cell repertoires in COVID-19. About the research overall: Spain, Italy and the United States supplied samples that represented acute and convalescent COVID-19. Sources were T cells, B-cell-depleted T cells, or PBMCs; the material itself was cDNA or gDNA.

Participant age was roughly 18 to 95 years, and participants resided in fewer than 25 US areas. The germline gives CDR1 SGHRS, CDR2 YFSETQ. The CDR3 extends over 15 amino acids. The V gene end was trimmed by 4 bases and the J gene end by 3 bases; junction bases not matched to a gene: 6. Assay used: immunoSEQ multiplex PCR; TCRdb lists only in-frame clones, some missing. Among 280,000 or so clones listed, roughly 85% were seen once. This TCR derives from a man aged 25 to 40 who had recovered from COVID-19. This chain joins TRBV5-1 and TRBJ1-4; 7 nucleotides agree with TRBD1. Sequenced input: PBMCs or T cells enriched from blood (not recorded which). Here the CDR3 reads CASSDPGTANEKLFF. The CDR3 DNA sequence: TGCGCCAGCAGCGACCCCGGGACAGCTAATGAAAAACTGTTTTTT.